This TCR beta chain was sequenced during a study of T cell changes during pregnancy in multiple sclerosis. TCRdb's table, derived via immunoSEQ multiplex PCR, lists solely in-frame clones and lacks some. The sample lists about 120,000 clones, 80% to 95% occurring once. This specimen consisted of peripheral blood, obtained before pregnancy. The origin of this receptor is a female donor with multiple sclerosis, enrolled in a pregnancy study.

The CDR3: CASRGSGWGVTEAFF. The CDR3 nucleotides are TGTGCCAGCAGGGGGTCCGGGTGGGGGGTCACTGAAGCTTTCTTT. The rearrangement links TRBV6-6 to TRBJ1-1, with D perhaps TRBD1 (5 bases). Germline CDR1 reads MNHNY; CDR2 reads SVGAGI (reference sequence). This CDR3 region has 15 residues. Trimming shortened V by 6 bases and J by 4 bases, and 18 bases separated the two germline ends.